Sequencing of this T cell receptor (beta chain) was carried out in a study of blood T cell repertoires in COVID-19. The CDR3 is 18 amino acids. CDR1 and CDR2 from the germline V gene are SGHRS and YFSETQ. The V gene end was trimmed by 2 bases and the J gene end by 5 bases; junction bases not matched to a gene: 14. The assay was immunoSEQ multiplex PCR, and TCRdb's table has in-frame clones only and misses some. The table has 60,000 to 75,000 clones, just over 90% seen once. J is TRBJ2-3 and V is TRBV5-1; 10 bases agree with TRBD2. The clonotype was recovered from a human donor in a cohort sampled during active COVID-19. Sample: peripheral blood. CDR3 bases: TGCGCCAGCAGCTTAATCCCCCGGCTAGCGGGAGTTTTAGATACGCAGTATTTT. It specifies CASSLIPRLAGVLDTQYF.